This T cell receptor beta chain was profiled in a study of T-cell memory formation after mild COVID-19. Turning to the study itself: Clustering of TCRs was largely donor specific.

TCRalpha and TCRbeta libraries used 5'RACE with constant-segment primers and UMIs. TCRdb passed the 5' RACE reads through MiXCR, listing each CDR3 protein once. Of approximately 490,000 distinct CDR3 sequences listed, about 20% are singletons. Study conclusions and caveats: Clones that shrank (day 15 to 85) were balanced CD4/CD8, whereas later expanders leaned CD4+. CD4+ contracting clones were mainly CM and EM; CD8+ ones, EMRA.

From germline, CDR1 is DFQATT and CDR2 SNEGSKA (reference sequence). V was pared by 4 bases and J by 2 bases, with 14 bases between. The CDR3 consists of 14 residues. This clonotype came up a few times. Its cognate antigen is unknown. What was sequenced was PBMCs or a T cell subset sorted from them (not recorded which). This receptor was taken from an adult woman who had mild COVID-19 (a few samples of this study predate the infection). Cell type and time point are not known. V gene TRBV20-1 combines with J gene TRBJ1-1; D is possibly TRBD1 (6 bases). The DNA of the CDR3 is TGCAGTGCTATCCAAGGGGGTGTAAACACTGAAGCTTTCTTT. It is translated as CSAIQGGVNTEAFF.